These 21 T cell receptor beta chains share one sample of origin, sequenced in a study of T cell responses to AZD1222 COVID-19 vaccine. Sequenced by immunoSEQ multiplex PCR; TCRdb stores in-frame clones only, minus some. The sample lists about 130,000 clones, roughly 90% occurring once. Sequenced material: peripheral blood, taken on day 0 of AZD1222 vaccination. Receptors were obtained from an adult in good health.

The rearrangement uses TRBV19 and TRBJ2-3; D unclear. This CDR3 has 12 residues. CDR1 is LNHDA and CDR2 is SQIVND in the germline V gene (reference sequence). Deletions cut 5 bases from V and 1 base from J, with 4 bases between. The CDR3 region is CASSYGTDTQYF. CDR3 nucleotides: TGTGCCAGTAGTTACGGCACAGATACGCAGTATTTT.

The chain is built from TRBV19 and TRBJ2-2; D is perhaps TRBD1 (6 bases). CDR1 is LNHDA and CDR2 is SQIVND in the germline V gene (reference sequence). Trimming stripped 8 bases from V and 5 bases from J, with 18 bases between. The CDR3 is 15 residues long. CDR3 nucleotide sequence: TGTGCCAGTTGTCCCAGGGGCGAAGGAACCGGGGAGCTGTTTTTT. This translates into CASCPRGEGTGELFF.

V usage is TRBV12-3 or TRBV12-4 and J usage is TRBJ2-4; 9 positions agree with TRBD1. V gave up 6 bases and J gave up 7 bases; unmatched junction bases: 4. This CDR3 is 13 amino acids long. The DNA for the CDR3 is TGTGCCAGCAGGAGGGGACAGGGTAACATTCAGTACTTC. As protein: CASRRGQGNIQYF.

V usage is TRBV11-2 and J usage is TRBJ1-3; tentatively, D is TRBD1 (6 bases). Germline V CDR1 and CDR2: SGHAT, FQNNGV. V was clipped by 5 bases and J by 4 bases, with 15 bases between them. The CDR3 loop spans 15 amino acids. Here the CDR3 reads CASSLSVGGGNTIYF. Here the CDR3 DNA reads TGTGCCAGCAGCCTATCTGTGGGGGGCGGAAACACCATATATTTT.

The gene calls are TRBV15 and TRBJ2-1; D perhaps matches TRBD1 (6 bases). This CDR3 has 16 residues. Trimming removed 0 bases from V and 0 bases from J, with 9 bases in between. Germline CDR1 is LNHNV and CDR2 is YYDKDF (reference sequence). CDR3 coding DNA: TGTGCCACCAGCAGAGATCAGGGGAGCTCCTACAATGAGCAGTTCTTC. This sequence encodes CATSRDQGSSYNEQFF.

The CDR3 DNA is TGTGCCAGCGGACAGGGAGTAGTTAATGGCTACACCTTC. Amino acid sequence: CASGQGVVNGYTF. This chain joins TRBV28 and TRBJ1-2, with 8 nucleotides matching TRBD1. With V trimmed by 8 bases and J by 6 bases, 8 bases remained unmatched. The germline CDR1 and CDR2 sequences are MDHEN and SYDVKM. The CDR3 totals 13 residues.

The chain has TRBV9 and TRBJ2-1; the match to TRBD2 covers 7 bases. In germline, CDR1 is SGDLS, CDR2 YYNGEE. Losses at the gene ends were 7 bases for V and 9 bases for J; bases not matched to a gene: 7. This CDR3 spans 12 amino acids. CDR3 residues: CASSLAEGEQFF. In DNA form, the CDR3 reads TGTGCCAGCTCCCTAGCGGAGGGTGAGCAGTTCTTC.

The V and J genes are TRBV27 and TRBJ2-7; the match to TRBD1 covers 8 bases. Germline V lookup: CDR1 MNHEY, CDR2 SMNVEV (reference sequence). With V trimmed by 2 bases and J by 4 bases, 13 bases remained unmatched. The CDR3 has 17 amino acids. In DNA form, the CDR3 reads TGTGCCAGCAGTTTAGTTTCCGGCCGGACAGGGTCTTACGAGCAGTACTTC. Protein: CASSLVSGRTGSYEQYF.

This chain connects TRBV28 to TRBJ2-3; D possibly corresponds to TRBD1 (5 bases). The CDR3 is made up of 16 amino acids. V lost 8 bases, J lost 0 bases, and 18 bases lay in between. CDR1 is MDHEN, CDR2 SYDVKM, per germline. The CDR3 nucleotides read TGTGCCAGCGGCCCCGAGTCAGGGATTAGCACAGATACGCAGTATTTT. Residues: CASGPESGISTDTQYF.

The chain combines TRBV7-2 with TRBJ2-2; no firm D call. The CDR3 totals 14 residues. The V gene lost 5 bases and the J gene lost 2 bases, with 9 bases spanning the gap. Germline CDR1 and CDR2: SGHTA and FQGNSA. In DNA form, the CDR3 reads TGTGCCAGCAGCGCTCGTCCCAACACCGGGGAGCTGTTTTTT. Amino acid sequence: CASSARPNTGELFF.

V gene TRBV10-3 combines with J gene TRBJ1-1; the D gene is possibly TRBD1 (5 bases). The germline V gene encodes CDR1 ENHRY and CDR2 SYGVKD. V gave up 6 bases and J gave up 8 bases, with 16 bases separating them. The CDR3 covers 13 residues. The CDR3 is CAISVRGEGEAFF. The CDR3 region has the DNA TGTGCCATCAGCGTAAGGGGAGAGGGGGAAGCTTTCTTT.

V is TRBV29-1 and J is TRBJ2-7; weak D call: TRBD2 (5 bases). The ends were cut back, 5 bases at V and 0 bases at J, with 14 bases in the middle. There are 14 residues in the CDR3. CDR1 and CDR2 from the germline V gene are SQVTM and ANQGSEA. The CDR3 loop is CSVRTLQSSYEQYF. Written as DNA, the CDR3 is TGCAGCGTTAGGACTCTGCAGAGCTCCTACGAGCAGTACTTC.

This chain uses TRBV7-2 with TRBJ2-3; 9 bases match TRBD2. The CDR3 contains 14 residues. J was trimmed by 4 bases and V by 2 bases; bases with no gene match: 1. Germline V CDR1 and CDR2: SGHTA, FQGNSA. In DNA form, the CDR3 reads TGTGCCAGCAGCTTACAGCGGGAGGCAGATACGCAGTATTTT. This gives the protein CASSLQREADTQYF.

The gene calls are TRBV27 and TRBJ2-1; D remains unclear. The CDR3 sequence is 15 residues long. The ends were cut back, 4 bases at V and 4 bases at J, with 14 bases in the middle. CDR1 MNHEY and CDR2 SMNVEV come from the germline V gene (reference sequence). The CDR3 nucleotides read TGTGCCAGCAGTTCGGGCTATGGGCCATACAATGAGCAGTTCTTC. Translation gives CASSSGYGPYNEQFF.

V and J are TRBV3-1 (or the pseudogene TRBV3-2) and TRBJ1-1; D is unclear. The CDR3 consists of 13 residues. Germline-derived CDR1 and CDR2 are LGHDT and YNNKEL (reference sequence). The V gene lost 3 bases and the J gene lost 4 bases, with 9 bases spanning the gap. The CDR3 protein is CASSQEGTTEAFF. CDR3 DNA: TGTGCCAGCAGCCAGGAGGGTACCACTGAAGCTTTCTTT.

The chain has TRBV10-2 and TRBJ1-1, with D tentatively TRBD1 (6 bases). CDR3 length equals 16 residues. V was shortened by 7 bases and J by 0 bases, with 18 bases between the two germline ends. Germline assignment: CDR1 WSHSY and CDR2 SAAADI. CDR3 nucleotide sequence: TGCGCCAGCACCCAAACACAGGGAAGATTGAACACTGAAGCTTTCTTT. Translating it yields CASTQTQGRLNTEAFF.

V gene TRBV19 combines with J gene TRBJ2-6; the match to TRBD1 covers 10 bases. V shed 6 bases, J shed 0 bases, and the junction held 14 bases outside the gene matches. This CDR3 has 20 amino acids. Germline values: CDR1 LNHDA, CDR2 SQIVND (reference sequence). CDR3 bases: TGTGCCAGTAGCTCGTCCGGGTTGGGACAGGGGACCTCTGGGGCCAACGTCCTGACTTTC. Amino acids: CASSSSGLGQGTSGANVLTF. Full variable domain (remainder filled in from reference TRBV19 and TRBJ2-6): DGGITQSPKYLFRKEGQNVTLSCEQNLNHDAMYWYRQDPGQGLRLIYYSQIVNDFQKGDIAEGYSVSREKKESFPLTVTSAQKNPTAFYLCASSSSGLGQGTSGANVLTFGAGSRLTVL.

This chain links TRBV28 with TRBJ1-5; D is unclear. Looked up from germline, CDR1 is MDHEN and CDR2 is SYDVKM. Between the trimmed V and J ends, which lost 7 bases and 4 bases, there was a span of 26 bases. The CDR3 is made up of 18 amino acids. CDR3 residues: CASTPPGGGQRSNQPQHF. CDR3 nucleotides: TGTGCCAGCACACCACCAGGAGGCGGTCAACGCTCTAATCAGCCCCAGCATTTT.

The V call is TRBV18, the J call TRBJ2-7, with 8 bases lining up with TRBD1. The V and J ends lost 4 bases and 4 bases, in that order; junction bases with no gene match: 15. Germline V gene data show CDR1 as KGHSH and CDR2 as LQKENI. The CDR3 runs to 17 residues. CDR3 loop: CASSLRPPGQEGYEQYF. The CDR3, as DNA: TGTGCCAGCTCACTCCGCCCCCCGGGACAGGAGGGTTACGAGCAGTACTTC.

The chain combines TRBV28 with TRBJ2-3, with D tentatively TRBD1 (5 bases). The CDR3 extends over 14 amino acids. The V gene lost 4 bases and the J gene lost 6 bases, with 14 bases spanning the gap. Per the germline V gene, CDR1 is MDHEN and CDR2 is SYDVKM. The CDR3 region is CASSSSPGWDTQYF. The DNA of the CDR3 is TGTGCCAGCAGTTCCAGCCCAGGGTGGGATACGCAGTATTTT.

The CDR3 bases are TGTGCCAGCAGTTTGGCGGGGGGCGATAATTCACCCCTCCACTTT. This encodes CASSLAGGDNSPLHF. The gene calls are TRBV27 and TRBJ1-6; weak D call: TRBD1 (6 bases). In germline, CDR1 is MNHEY, CDR2 SMNVEV (reference sequence). V lost 3 bases to trimming and J lost 5 bases, with 11 bases between them. CDR3 length: 15 residues.